This T cell receptor beta chain was sequenced in a study of vaccination and CD4 T cells after COVID-19 (dated by TCRdb to between 2021 and 2024). Regarding the research as a whole: Convalescent patients had a positive SARS-CoV-2 result on nasal swab PCR, and of these patients, fewer than ten had mild disease and one had severe disease. Six males and four females were included in the convalescent cohort, with two Hispanic individuals, seven Caucasians, two Asians and one multiracial person represented. Post-COVID blood samples from convalescent patients were collected a median of 101 days after diagnosis, with a range of about 35 to 161 days. The spike-specific CD4+ TCR repertoire was compared before and after mRNA vaccination in over nine COVID-19 convalescent patients and several infection-naive healthy vaccine recipients. In control cultures, a CEFX viral epitope pool was used as positive control, an HIV-1 Nef peptide pool was used as negative control, or no peptide was added. Post-vaccine blood samples were collected a median of about 72 days after the second vaccine dose, ranging from about 13 to 241 days. Participants received two doses of either the Pfizer-BioNTech BNT162b2 vaccine (n=8) or the Moderna mRNA-1273 vaccine (n=2). Culture stimuli were overlapping spike peptide pools from SARS-CoV-2 and from the common cold coronaviruses HCoV-NL63, HCoV-OC43 and HCoV-229E.

Regarding this clonotype: This clone's antigen is unknown. No much larger clone is present one base from it, and per-base qualities are unavailable.

Relative to germline, V is 6 bases shorter and J is 3 bases shorter, with 8 bases between their ends. CDR1 MNHNS and CDR2 SASEGT are derived from the germline V gene. The CDR3 runs 12 residues from the cysteine to the phenylalanine. Just the 36-base CDR3 DNA is kept, in frame starting at base 1. Here is what the overall study found, with its caveats: The median count of SARS-CoV-2-reactive clonotypes went up from around 20 after infection to more than 30 after vaccination, although the change was not significant. Among the post-vaccine SARS-CoV-2-reactive clones in convalescent patients, a median 86.3% showed up only after vaccination, which suggests vaccine-specific priming. Of the vaccine-specific clones found in convalescent patients, nearly all (304 of 307) were mono-reactive for SARS-CoV-2 spike instead of being cross-reactive with common cold coronaviruses. Only a relatively small number of convalescent patients were included in the study, and early timepoints following natural infection were not analyzed.

Read against the paper, the sample's treatment or condition label means: approximately 10-day PBMC culture with coronavirus spike peptide pools or control peptides (ViraFEST assay). The ViraFEST assay, used in the study, expanded antigen-specific T cells with peptide pools and then identified the expanded clonotypes through TCR sequencing. The convalescent patients' positive SARS-CoV-2 PCR tests were from March to December 2020, which was before the Alpha, Beta and Delta variants emerged in the United States. Over 1.5 million PBMCs per well were cultured in IMDM with about 5% human AB serum and about 9.2 IU/ml IL-2, plus 10 ug/ml peptide pools. On days 3 and 7, half of the culture medium was replaced with fresh IL-2-containing medium. CD4+ T cells were isolated after roughly 10 days of culture through negative selection using the EasySep CD4+ T cell isolation kit. PBMCs were separated from whole blood using Ficoll-Paque Plus gradient centrifugation and then either used fresh or cryopreserved at -140C. Culture conditions were generally each tested in triplicate wells.

The library was built by means of PCR. DNA from cultured CD4+ T cells underwent TCR sequencing with the Oncomine TCR Beta short-read assay at the Johns Hopkins FTIC core. The QIAamp micro DNA kit was used to extract genomic DNA from the cultured CD4+ T cells. Oncomine TCR Beta libraries from cultured CD4+ T cells were pooled using unique dual indexes and sequenced on an Illumina iSeq 100. From the authors' description of their analysis: Non-productive sequences were removed, and CDR3s not starting with C, not ending with F or W, or shorter than 7 amino acids were discarded. The MANAFEST web application identified antigen-specific clonotypes by comparing peptide-stimulated wells against reference wells and other culture wells. An FDR below 0.05, an odds ratio above 5, and a productive frequency above 0.1% in at least two of three replicate wells were required for clones to be considered positive. Cross-reactive clonotypes were defined as significantly expanded in both SARS-CoV-2 spike wells and at least one common cold coronavirus spike condition. CDR3 homology was assessed with Levenshtein distances (stringdist) and unrooted phylogenetic trees (ape) in R version 3.6.1. TCRdb reanalyzed the raw reads on its own, using fastp at Q25 for trimming and MiXCR for clone calling, and kept in-frame beta chains. One record per CDR3 amino acid sequence lists the most common genes and DNA. What appears here as the V and J calls and clone size reflects TCRdb's work, not the paper's. For this sample the table gives about 9,700 distinct CDR3 sequences, of which roughly 50% were detected only once. Jointly, the top ten make up roughly 21% of the sample.

Sequenced material: CD4+ T cells from blood, cultured in vitro. The V and J segments used are TRBV6-1 and TRBJ1-1; the D gene remains uncertain. This receptor was taken from a human donor who had recovered from COVID-19. The bases read TGTGCCAGCAGGGAGGAGGACACTGAAGCTTTCTTT. It is translated as CASREEDTEAFF.